Included here is one T cell receptor (beta chain) sequence, with context. Its matching antigen is unknown. In the same sample, other DNA sequences code for this CDR3. The data stem from a study of Ad26.COV2.S vaccination and SARS-CoV-2 variants. Overall study results and limits: It is possible that the TCR breadth and depth analyses underestimated the total T cell responses. The study found higher spike-specific TCR breadth in vaccine than placebo recipients. The authors reported substantial breadth in spike-specific CD8+ and CD4+ T cell responses after vaccination.

Assay used: immunoSEQ multiplex PCR; TCRdb lists only in-frame clones, some missing. The sample lists 200,000 to 250,000 clones; roughly 90% were seen once. The CDR3 extends over 12 amino acids. V lost 6 bases, J lost 2 bases, and 7 bases lay in between. Germline assignment: CDR1 SNHLY and CDR2 FYNNEI. This sample's treatment: around 19 received Ad26.COV2.S at low or high dose, single or two shots; about 5 received placebo; per-sample allocation not given. Sampling was performed 63 days after the first vaccine or placebo injection. What was given as vaccine was an Ad26 vector encoding Wuhan-strain SARS-CoV-2 spike.

Sequenced material: peripheral blood, taken in a trial of Ad26.COV2.S vaccine versus placebo. The chain combines TRBV2 with TRBJ1-2, with D possibly matching TRBD1 (5 bases). This TCR was sampled from a person between 18 and 65 years old who received the Ad26.COV2.S COVID-19 vaccine or a placebo. The CDR3 DNA is TGTGCCAGCAGGGGGGAAAACTATGGCTACACCTTC. Its translation is CASRGENYGYTF.